One sample yielded the 10 T cell receptor beta chains listed below, sequenced in a study of siplizumab effects on memory and regulatory T cells (dated by TCRdb to the late 2010s). The library was prepared using the immunoSEQ multiplex PCR assay. TCRdb's version of the immuneACCESS table is confined to in-frame rearrangements and falls short of the full clone set. An unresolved V gene accounts for under half of the shortfall where checked; the remainder is of unknown origin. Across this sample there are 87,000 or so clones, with around 90% seen only once. The ten top clones hold about 15% of the sample. The sample comprised CD4+ T cells sorted from blood. These receptors were obtained from a human donor in good health.

This chain links TRBV9 with TRBJ2-7; 13 nucleotides agree with TRBD2. Germline-derived CDR1 and CDR2 are SGDLS and YYNGEE. Trimming at V came to 2 bases and at J to 4 bases, leaving 9 bases not matched to a gene. The CDR3 has 17 residues. The CDR3 sequence is CASSVGLAGDPGYEQYF. CDR3 coding DNA: TGTGCCAGCAGCGTCGGACTAGCGGGAGACCCTGGGTACGAGCAGTACTTC.

V usage is TRBV7-9 and J usage is TRBJ2-1, with TRBD2 matching 11 bases. Per the germline V gene, CDR1 is SEHNR and CDR2 is FQNEAQ (reference sequence). This CDR3 is 15 amino acids long. V shed 3 bases, J shed 6 bases, and the junction held 4 bases outside the gene matches. The CDR3 DNA is TGTGCCAGCAGCTTTCCTAGCGGGAGGAGCAATGAGCAGTTCTTC. This gives the protein CASSFPSGRSNEQFF.

The chain carries TRBV20-1 and TRBJ1-2, with no clear D. CDR3 length: 11 residues. V gave up 4 bases and J gave up 3 bases, with 6 bases separating them. CDR1 is DFQATT, CDR2 SNEGSKA, per germline (reference sequence). CDR3 amino acids: CSATGYYGYTF. CDR3 nucleotide sequence: TGCAGTGCTACCGGGTACTATGGCTACACCTTC.

The gene calls are TRBV14 and TRBJ2-7; no clear D. Germline loops: CDR1 SGHDN, CDR2 FVKESK. The CDR3 length is 13 residues. The V end lost 2 bases, the J end lost 7 bases, and 12 bases lay between the germline ends. This CDR3 is CASSQSHLGEQYF. The CDR3 DNA follows: TGTGCCAGCAGCCAAAGCCACCTTGGGGAGCAGTACTTC.

The chain couples TRBV7-8 to TRBJ2-3; unclear D gene. Trimming removed 2 bases from V and 5 bases from J, with 8 bases in between. This CDR3 comprises 13 residues. Germline CDR1 is SGHVS and CDR2 is FQNEAQ. The CDR3 is CASSLRRLDTQYF. CDR3 coding DNA: TGTGCCAGCAGCTTAAGGCGGTTAGATACGCAGTATTTT.

The chain uses TRBV11-3 and TRBJ1-3; D gene uncertain. The V gene lost 0 bases and the J gene lost 4 bases, with 13 bases spanning the gap. The CDR3 totals 16 residues. Germline CDR1 SGHNT, CDR2 YENEEA. CDR3 sequence (DNA): TGTGCCAGCAGCTTAGATGCCGGACCTATCGGAAACACCATATATTTT. Its protein is CASSLDAGPIGNTIYF. The full variable domain, with the rest looked up from reference TRBV11-3 and TRBJ1-3, is EAGVVQSPRYKIIEKKQPVAFWCNPISGHNTLYWYLQNLGQGPELLIRYENEEAVDDSQLPKDRFSAERLKGVDSTLKIQPAELGDSAVYLCASSLDAGPIGNTIYFGEGSWLTVV.

J is TRBJ2-7 and V is TRBV2; 9 bases are a match to TRBD1. Germline assignment: CDR1 SNHLY and CDR2 FYNNEI. The CDR3 contains 12 residues. V gave up 6 bases and J gave up 6 bases; unmatched junction bases: 3. Here the CDR3 DNA reads TGTGCCAGCAGGGGGACAGGGTCCGAGCAGTACTTC. Its translation is CASRGTGSEQYF.

The chain employs TRBV7-9 and TRBJ2-7; tentative D call: TRBD2 (7 bases). The CDR3 consists of 13 residues. Germline V gene sequence: CDR1 SEHNR, CDR2 FQNEAQ (reference sequence). Trimming took 5 bases from V and 5 from J, leaving 13 bases between them. CDR3: CASSPWGGDEQYF. The CDR3 region has the DNA TGTGCCAGCAGCCCTTGGGGGGGCGACGAGCAGTACTTC. Full variable domain (outside the CDR3, taken from reference TRBV7-9 and TRBJ2-7): DTGVSQNPRHKITKRGQNVTFRCDPISEHNRLYWYRQTLGQGPEFLTYFQNEAQLEKSRLLSDRFSAERPKGSFSTLEIQRTEQGDSAMYLCASSPWGGDEQYFGPGTRLTVT.

The chain couples TRBV11-2 to TRBJ1-5; D may be TRBD1 (6 bases). CDR1 SGHAT and CDR2 FQNNGV come from the germline V gene. V dropped 1 base and J dropped 3 bases, with 10 bases sitting between them. This CDR3 contains 15 residues. CDR3 sequence (DNA): TGTGCCAGCAGCTTAGTGGGACATCTCAATCAGCCCCAGCATTTT. Translated: CASSLVGHLNQPQHF.

The chain recombines TRBV6-6 with TRBJ1-2, with 7 nucleotides matching TRBD1. The CDR3 contains 13 residues. Germline-derived CDR1 and CDR2 are MNHNY and SVGAGI (reference sequence). V gave up 6 bases and J gave up 6 bases; unmatched junction bases: 7. For the CDR3, the DNA is TGTGCCAGCAGACGCGACAGGGAAGATGGCTACACCTTC. It encodes CASRRDREDGYTF.